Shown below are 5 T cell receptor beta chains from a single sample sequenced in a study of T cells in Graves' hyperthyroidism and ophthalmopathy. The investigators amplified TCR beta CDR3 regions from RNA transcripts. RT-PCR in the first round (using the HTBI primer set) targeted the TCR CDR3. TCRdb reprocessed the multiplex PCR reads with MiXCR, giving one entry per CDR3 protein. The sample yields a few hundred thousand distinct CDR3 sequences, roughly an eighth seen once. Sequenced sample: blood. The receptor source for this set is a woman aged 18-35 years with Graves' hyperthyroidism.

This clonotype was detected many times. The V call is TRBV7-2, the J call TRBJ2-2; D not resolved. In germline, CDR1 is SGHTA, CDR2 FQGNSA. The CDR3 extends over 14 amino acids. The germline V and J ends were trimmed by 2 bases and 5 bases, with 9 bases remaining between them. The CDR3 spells CASSLSRLTGELFF. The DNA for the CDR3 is TGTGCCAGCAGCTTATCGAGGTTGACCGGGGAGCTGTTTTTT.

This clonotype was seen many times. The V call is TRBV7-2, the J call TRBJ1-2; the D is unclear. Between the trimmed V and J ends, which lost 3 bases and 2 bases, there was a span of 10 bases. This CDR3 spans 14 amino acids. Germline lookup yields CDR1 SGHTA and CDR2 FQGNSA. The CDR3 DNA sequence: TGTGCCAGCAGCTTCGGCAGAGCCAACTATGGCTACACCTTC. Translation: CASSFGRANYGYTF.

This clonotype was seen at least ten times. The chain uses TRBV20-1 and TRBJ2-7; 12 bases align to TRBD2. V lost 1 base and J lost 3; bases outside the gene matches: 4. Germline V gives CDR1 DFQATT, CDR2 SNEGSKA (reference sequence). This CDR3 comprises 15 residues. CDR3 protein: CSARGLAGDRYEQYF. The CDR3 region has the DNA TGCAGTGCTAGAGGACTAGCGGGAGACCGCTACGAGCAGTACTTC.

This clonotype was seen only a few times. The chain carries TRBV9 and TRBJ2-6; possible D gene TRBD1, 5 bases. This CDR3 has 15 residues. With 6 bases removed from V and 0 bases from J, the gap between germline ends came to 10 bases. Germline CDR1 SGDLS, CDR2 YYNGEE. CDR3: CASTLDSSGANVLTF. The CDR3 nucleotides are TGTGCCAGCACCCTAGACAGCTCTGGGGCCAACGTCCTGACTTTC.

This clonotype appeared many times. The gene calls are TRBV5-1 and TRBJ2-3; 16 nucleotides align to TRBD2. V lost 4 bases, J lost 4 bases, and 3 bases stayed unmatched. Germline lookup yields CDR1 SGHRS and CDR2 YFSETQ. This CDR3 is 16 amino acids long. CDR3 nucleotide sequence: TGCGCCAGCAGCGTGGGACTAGCGGGAGGGGCAGATACGCAGTATTTT. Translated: CASSVGLAGGADTQYF.